These 16 T cell receptor beta chains were all obtained from the same sample, sequenced in a study of blood T cell repertoires in COVID-19 (dated by TCRdb to 2018 to 2020). Library construction relied on the immunoSEQ multiplex PCR assay. The clones in this table, taken by TCRdb from immuneACCESS, are in-frame only. Not every clone is retained; where verified, under half of the shortfall comes from an unresolved V gene, and the cause of the rest is unknown. In all, the sample holds about 250,000 clones, and about 80% of those were seen once. The top ten constitute 8.9% of the sample. Input material: peripheral blood. The receptors derive from an older man with acute or convalescent COVID-19.

The genes are TRBV10-3 and TRBJ2-7, with TRBD1 identical over 7 bases. J lost 0 bases, V lost 10 bases, and 9 bases had no gene match. The CDR3 loop spans 14 amino acids. From germline, CDR1 is ENHRY and CDR2 SYGVKD. Here the CDR3 reads CATRVRDSSYEQYF. Written as DNA, the CDR3 is TGTGCCACCCGGGTAAGGGACAGCTCCTACGAGCAGTACTTC.

This clone occurred once. The V and J genes are TRBV9 and TRBJ1-4; D is possibly TRBD1 (5 bases). The V end lost 0 bases, the J end lost 5 bases, and 11 bases lay between the germline ends. This CDR3 contains 15 residues. From germline, CDR1 is SGDLS and CDR2 YYNGEE. CDR3 nucleotides: TGTGCCAGCAGCGTAGAGGGGAGGGGCAATGAAAAACTGTTTTTT. Translating it yields CASSVEGRGNEKLFF.

The chain employs TRBV5-1 and TRBJ2-7; 7 bases are a match to TRBD1. This CDR3 comprises 16 residues. In germline, CDR1 is SGHRS, CDR2 YFSETQ. V was clipped by 4 bases and J by 7 bases; unmatched bases: 17. CDR3 sequence: CASSPDKTGFPLEQYF. As DNA, the CDR3 is TGCGCCAGCAGCCCTGATAAGACAGGGTTCCCCTTAGAGCAGTACTTC.

The rearrangement joins TRBV6-6 to TRBJ1-2; no clear D gene. The V gene's germline CDR1 is MNHNY and CDR2 SVGAGI (reference sequence). The V end was cut by 6 bases, the J end by 8 bases, with 16 bases between. This CDR3 has 13 amino acids. The CDR3 nucleotides read TGTGCCAGCAGAGATGAGATGGCGGGGGGCTACACCTTC. This sequence encodes CASRDEMAGGYTF.

The chain is built from TRBV6-1 and TRBJ1-1; TRBD1 aligns across 10 bases. The V gene's germline CDR1 is MNHNS and CDR2 SASEGT. V shed 5 bases, J shed 5 bases, and the junction held 11 bases outside the gene matches. The CDR3 has 16 residues. CDR3 residues: CASSKGTGASGTEAFF. CDR3 DNA: TGTGCCAGCAGTAAAGGGACAGGGGCCTCGGGAACTGAAGCTTTCTTT.

This clone showed up just once. J is TRBJ2-3 and V is TRBV5-1; D unclear. The CDR3 runs 12 residues. The germline CDR1 and CDR2 sequences are SGHRS and YFSETQ. Trimming removed 3 bases at V and 9 bases at J, with 11 bases between. CDR3 bases: TGCGCCAGCAGCTCCGAGGTTGGGACGCAGTATTTT. This codes for CASSSEVGTQYF.

The CDR3 protein is CASRLSGANTGELFF. The CDR3 bases are TGTGCCAGCAGGCTCAGCGGGGCTAACACCGGGGAGCTGTTTTTT. The V and J genes are TRBV28 and TRBJ2-2; 7 nucleotides align to TRBD2. The CDR3 runs to 15 residues. V gave up 6 bases and J gave up 2 bases; unmatched junction bases: 6. The germline V gene encodes CDR1 MDHEN and CDR2 SYDVKM.

CDR3 loop: CASSQDQVEFF. CDR3 DNA sequence: TGTGCCAGCAGCCAAGATCAGGTTGAGTTCTTC. The chain carries TRBV3-1 (or the pseudogene TRBV3-2) and TRBJ2-1, with D unresolved. Deletions cut 0 bases from V and 14 bases from J, with 8 bases between. The germline gives CDR1 LGHDT, CDR2 YNNKEL (reference sequence). The CDR3 runs to 11 residues.

The rearrangement links TRBV7-9 to TRBJ1-6, with a possible D match to TRBD1 (5 bases). The CDR3 loop spans 15 amino acids. V lost 2 bases to trimming and J lost 9 bases, with 14 bases between them. CDR1 is SEHNR and CDR2 is FQNEAQ in the germline V gene (reference sequence). CDR3 in DNA: TGTGCCAGCAGCTTAATGATGGGGCTTGGTTCACCCCTCCACTTT. This translates into CASSLMMGLGSPLHF.

This clone was recorded only once. This rearrangement joins TRBV11-1 to TRBJ2-5; TRBD1 matches at 8 bases. V gave up 5 bases and J gave up 4 bases; unmatched junction bases: 9. Germline V gives CDR1 SGHAT, CDR2 FQDESV (reference sequence). The CDR3 spans 15 residues. Here the CDR3 DNA reads TGTGCCAGCAGCCCGAGACAGGGGCGGGGAGAGACCCAGTACTTC. The encoded protein is CASSPRQGRGETQYF.

This chain links TRBV5-3 with TRBJ2-7; 8 bases match TRBD2. TRBV5-3 belongs to the ORF category, with a function that is uncertain. V lost 4 bases, J lost 1 base, and 19 bases stayed unmatched. The CDR3 runs 19 residues. The CDR3 protein is CARSATGRREVPLSYEQYF. The CDR3 nucleotides are TGTGCCAGAAGCGCCACAGGGAGGCGGGAGGTCCCATTGTCCTACGAGCAGTACTTC.

In nucleotides, the CDR3 is TGTGCCAGCATGGGTTTACGCAGGGGCTACGAGCAGTACTTC. Protein product: CASMGLRRGYEQYF. This chain links TRBV2 with TRBJ2-7; the D gene is possibly TRBD1 (6 bases). With 7 bases removed from V and 3 bases from J, the gap between germline ends came to 16 bases. Per germline, CDR1 SNHLY and CDR2 FYNNEI. The CDR3 loop spans 14 amino acids.

The rearrangement joins TRBV5-6 to TRBJ2-3, with D maybe TRBD2 (7 bases). The CDR3 has 16 amino acids. V lost 0 bases, J lost 5 bases, and 16 bases lay in between. Germline-derived CDR1 and CDR2 are SGHDT and YYEEEE. For the CDR3, the DNA is TGTGCCAGCAGCTTGGGTGGGGGGGCAAGAGTAGATACGCAGTATTTT. Translating it yields CASSLGGGARVDTQYF.

The chain uses TRBV2 and TRBJ2-2, with TRBD1 matching 8 bases. From germline, CDR1 is SNHLY and CDR2 FYNNEI. The trim removed 6 bases at V and 4 bases at J, leaving 4 bases unmatched. The CDR3 totals 14 residues. CDR3 loop: CASSRQGITGELFF. CDR3 nucleotide sequence: TGTGCCAGCAGCCGACAGGGGATCACCGGGGAGCTGTTTTTT.

This chain connects TRBV27 to TRBJ1-2; D unresolved. Germline V gene sequence: CDR1 MNHEY, CDR2 SMNVEV (reference sequence). V lost 3 bases to trimming and J lost 8 bases, with 10 bases between them. This CDR3 has 12 amino acids. CDR3 residues: CASSLSGIGYTF. The CDR3 DNA reads TGTGCCAGCAGTTTGTCGGGGATAGGCTACACCTTC.

The rearrangement uses TRBV9 and TRBJ1-6; D possibly corresponds to TRBD1 (5 bases). Deletions cut 5 bases from V and 11 bases from J, with 23 bases between. The CDR3 covers 16 residues. CDR1 SGDLS and CDR2 YYNGEE come from the germline V gene. CDR3 nucleotide sequence: TGTGCCAGCAGTACAGGCGGGACCCCAGACTTTACACCCCTCCACTTT. Translated: CASSTGGTPDFTPLHF.